This T cell receptor beta chain was sequenced in a study of neurological immune-mediated disorders. Study conclusions and caveats: Levels of TCR clonal expansion peaked in HTLV-1-associated myelopathy and reached their lowest in multiple sclerosis, under those of healthy controls.

The V gene's germline CDR1 is SQVTM and CDR2 ANQGSEA. The CDR3 loop spans 16 amino acids. The V segment lost 1 base and the J segment 2 bases; nucleotides outside the gene matches: 6. This clonotype occurred many times. Its antigen remains unknown. Synthesis of cDNA was carried out by template-switch 5'RACE. The reaction used 10-nucleotide random UMIs. TCRdb fed the 5' RACE reads into MiXCR, producing one record per CDR3 protein. Seen here are around 15,000 distinct CDR3 sequences, 9% observed once, and the top ten hold around 40%. Sequenced sample: CD8+ T cells from blood. This TCR derives from a man aged 45 to 65 in good health. The chain employs TRBV29-1 and TRBJ2-1, with 9 bases that match TRBD2. CDR3 DNA: TGCAGCGTTGAAGGCGCGGGCGGGAGGGCCTACAATGAGCAGTTCTTC. Amino acids: CSVEGAGGRAYNEQFF.